Shown below are 31 T cell receptor beta chains from a single sample sequenced in a study of cytomegalovirus exposure and HLA in healthy donors (dated by TCRdb to 2016 to 2017). The method was the immunoSEQ multiplex PCR assay. For the multiplex PCR, a mixture combining 60 forward primers for TCR Vbeta segments and 13 reverse primers for TCR Jbeta segments was used. TCRdb provides this immuneACCESS table in a form limited to in-frame rearrangements. Some clones are lacking; in checked studies, under half of them reflect an unresolved V gene, and why the rest are absent is not known. The sample includes approximately 130,000 clones, with 70% to 85% observed a single time. Roughly 3% of the sample rests with the top ten. The sample was PBMCs. The receptors here all came from a woman between 55 and 75 years old in good health and CMV-seropositive.

This clone appeared once. The chain employs TRBV10-3 and TRBJ2-7, with 10 nucleotides matching TRBD2. CDR1 and CDR2 from the germline V gene are ENHRY and SYGVKD. The junction had 2 bases not matched to a gene; V was cut back by 3 bases and J by 0 bases. The CDR3 loop spans 15 amino acids. The CDR3 DNA sequence: TGTGCCATCAGTGAAACTAGCGGGGCCTCCTACGAGCAGTACTTC. It translates to CAISETSGASYEQYF.

This chain uses TRBV9 with TRBJ2-1; D is unclear. This CDR3 has 11 residues. Trimming stripped 2 bases from V and 7 bases from J, with 4 bases between. Germline V gene data show CDR1 as SGDLS and CDR2 as YYNGEE. Here the CDR3 DNA reads TGTGCCAGCAGCGTGCGGAATGAGCAGTTCTTC. Encoded protein: CASSVRNEQFF.

This clone was counted between two and nine times. The V gene is TRBV6-4, the J gene TRBJ2-1; TRBD2 matches 8 bases. This CDR3 contains 14 residues. V lost 5 bases, J lost 4 bases, and 4 bases stayed unmatched. Germline loops: CDR1 MRHNA, CDR2 SNTAGT. The CDR3 is CASSRAGAYNEQFF. The CDR3 DNA is TGTGCCAGCAGTAGAGCGGGGGCTTACAATGAGCAGTTCTTC.

The genes are TRBV18 and TRBJ1-1; maybe TRBD1 (6 bases). Looked up from germline, CDR1 is KGHSH and CDR2 is LQKENI. V lost 3 bases and J 5 bases, leaving 13 bases between the germline ends. The CDR3 extends over 14 amino acids. CDR3 protein: CASSPAGQGTEAFF. As DNA, the CDR3 is TGTGCCAGCTCACCCGCAGGCCAGGGGACTGAAGCTTTCTTT.

The chain has TRBV29-1 and TRBJ2-7; no clear D. Germline V gives CDR1 SQVTM, CDR2 ANQGSEA. The CDR3 is 12 amino acids. Trimming took off 4 bases at V and 6 bases at J, with 13 bases between the two ends. The CDR3 DNA reads as TGCAGCGTTGTGTACTTTTACGGCGAGCAGTACTTC. This codes for CSVVYFYGEQYF.

V is TRBV9 and J is TRBJ1-4; TRBD1 matches 8 bases. CDR3 size: 15 residues. V dropped 3 bases and J dropped 8; count of bases not matched to a gene: 9. Per the germline V gene, CDR1 is SGDLS and CDR2 is YYNGEE. The CDR3 nucleotides read TGTGCCAGCAGCGGCGGGACAGGACAAGGGGAAAAACTGTTTTTT. Translation: CASSGGTGQGEKLFF.

Here the CDR3 DNA reads TGTGCCAGCAGCTACAGGACCGGCGAGCAGTACTTC. This codes for CASSYRTGEQYF. This rearrangement joins TRBV7-6 to TRBJ2-7, with D tentatively TRBD1 (5 bases). The CDR3 has 12 residues. With 4 bases removed from V and 6 bases from J, the gap between germline ends came to 10 bases. Germline V lookup: CDR1 SGHVS, CDR2 FNYEAQ.

This rearrangement joins TRBV5-4 to TRBJ2-4; 8 nucleotides align to TRBD1. CDR3 length equals 16 residues. Unmatched junction bases numbered 8, after V lost 5 bases and J lost 1 base. In germline, CDR1 is SGHNT, CDR2 YYREEE (reference sequence). The DNA for the CDR3 is TGTGCCAGCAGGACGACAGGGGTGGGTGCCAAAAACATTCAGTACTTC. This sequence encodes CASRTTGVGAKNIQYF.

A remark on this clone: This CDR3 is also generated by other DNA sequences in the sample. The chain combines TRBV5-6 with TRBJ1-5, with D perhaps TRBD1 (5 bases). V was trimmed by 0 bases and J by 1 base, leaving 8 bases between them. This CDR3 spans 15 amino acids. The germline gives CDR1 SGHDT, CDR2 YYEEEE. CDR3 protein: CASSLGGFSNQPQHF. CDR3 in DNA: TGTGCCAGCAGCTTGGGGGGCTTCAGCAATCAGCCCCAGCATTTT.

The chain is built from TRBV5-1 and TRBJ2-7; D is unresolved. The CDR3 sequence is 15 residues long. Germline CDR1 SGHRS, CDR2 YFSETQ. V was cut by 0 bases and J by 3 bases, with 13 bases left in between. This CDR3 reads CASSLGPSRSYEQYF. DNA of the CDR3: TGCGCCAGCAGCTTGGGCCCTAGTAGAAGCTACGAGCAGTACTTC.

In this sample, this clone turned up a few times. The chain has TRBV6-5 and TRBJ2-2, with 10 bases identical to TRBD1. The ends lost 5 bases at V and 4 bases at J; junction bases unmatched: 4. Per the germline V gene, CDR1 is MNHEY and CDR2 is SVGAGI. The CDR3 runs 15 residues. This CDR3 reads CASSKGQGFTGELFF. In DNA form, the CDR3 reads TGTGCCAGCAGTAAGGGACAGGGGTTCACCGGGGAGCTGTTTTTT.

The V gene is TRBV5-1, the J gene TRBJ2-1, with 12 bases matching TRBD2. V lost 2 bases to trimming and J lost 4 bases; unmatched junction nucleotides: 1. The CDR3 is 15 amino acids. Germline V gene sequence: CDR1 SGHRS, CDR2 YFSETQ. CDR3 nucleotide sequence: TGCGCCAGCAGCTTCGGGACTAGCGGGTACAATGAGCAGTTCTTC. Protein sequence: CASSFGTSGYNEQFF. The whole variable domain, remainder taken from reference TRBV5-1 and TRBJ2-1, is KAGVTQTPRYLIKTRGQQVTLSCSPISGHRSVSWYQQTPGQGLQFLFEYFSETQRNKGNFPGRFSGRQFSNSRSEMNVSTLELGDSALYLCASSFGTSGYNEQFFGPGTRLTVL.

This chain links TRBV27 with TRBJ1-2; 8 bases fit TRBD1. This CDR3 is built from 15 residues. Per germline, CDR1 MNHEY and CDR2 SMNVEV (reference sequence). Trimming cost V 4 bases and J 4 bases; bases outside gene matches: 8. DNA of the CDR3: TGTGCCAGCAGTTCGACAGGGGAAAGAGGCTATGGCTACACCTTC. Encoded protein: CASSSTGERGYGYTF.

A single count supports this clone. The chain couples TRBV21-1 to TRBJ2-7; the table calls TRBD1, which could not be checked here. TRBV21-1 counts as a pseudogene. CDR3 length: 16 residues. The CDR3 protein is CASSKGRRQTPYEQYF. Here the CDR3 DNA reads TGTGCCAGCAGCAAAGGCCGCAGGCAGACCCCCTACGAGCAGTACTTC.

This clone showed up just a few times. V and J are TRBV19 and TRBJ1-1; no clear D. The CDR3 extends over 13 amino acids. Germline V gene lookup returns CDR1 LNHDA and CDR2 SQIVND (reference sequence). Trimming shortened V by 3 bases and J by 5 bases, and 10 bases separated the two germline ends. CDR3 protein: CASSILEETEAFF. In DNA form, the CDR3 reads TGTGCCAGTAGTATTCTTGAGGAAACTGAAGCTTTCTTT. Together with reference TRBV19 and TRBJ1-1, the CDR3 gives the full variable domain: DGGITQSPKYLFRKEGQNVTLSCEQNLNHDAMYWYRQDPGQGLRLIYYSQIVNDFQKGDIAEGYSVSREKKESFPLTVTSAQKNPTAFYLCASSILEETEAFFGQGTRLTVV.

To note about this clone: The same CDR3 is also encoded by other DNA sequences in this sample. The chain carries TRBV14 and TRBJ1-4, with D perhaps TRBD1 (5 bases). V was cut by 1 base and J by 7 bases, with 7 bases left in between. Germline values: CDR1 SGHDN, CDR2 FVKESK. The length of the CDR3 is 13 residues. CDR3 amino acids: CASSQGGVEKLFF. The CDR3 coding sequence is TGTGCCAGCAGCCAAGGGGGGGTTGAAAAACTGTTTTTT.

The chain recombines TRBV19 with TRBJ1-2; the D is unclear. Germline-derived CDR1 and CDR2 are LNHDA and SQIVND (reference sequence). Trimming removed 5 bases from V and 4 bases from J, with 17 bases in between. The CDR3 covers 15 residues. CDR3 sequence (DNA): TGTGCCAGTAGTCCCCCGCTTAGGAGAGGCTATGGCTACACCTTC. Its translation: CASSPPLRRGYGYTF.

This chain uses TRBV5-1 with TRBJ2-3, with 8 bases matching TRBD1. Germline CDR1 SGHRS, CDR2 YFSETQ. V was pared by 1 base and J by 3 bases, with 4 bases of the junction left unmatched. CDR3 length: 15 amino acids. Here the CDR3 reads CASSLHRGTTDTQYF. DNA of the CDR3: TGCGCCAGCAGCTTGCACAGGGGGACGACAGATACGCAGTATTTT.

This clone has a handful of counts. The chain couples TRBV9 to TRBJ2-7, with 12 bases matching TRBD1. The germline V gene encodes CDR1 SGDLS and CDR2 YYNGEE. V shed 2 bases and J 5 bases; nucleotides not matched to a gene: 8. This CDR3 spans 16 amino acids. The DNA of the CDR3 is TGTGCCAGCAGCGTTACACCGGGACAGGGGGCCCACGAGCAGTACTTC. As protein: CASSVTPGQGAHEQYF.

The chain is built from TRBV9 and TRBJ2-1; 13 bases match TRBD2. Germline V gene sequence: CDR1 SGDLS, CDR2 YYNGEE. V lost 4 bases, J lost 1 base, and 11 bases stayed unmatched. The CDR3 has 19 amino acids. The chain's CDR3 is CASSPRTSGGRGSYNEQFF. Written as DNA, the CDR3 is TGTGCCAGCAGCCCTCGGACTAGCGGGGGACGAGGGTCCTACAATGAGCAGTTCTTC.

The chain employs TRBV19 and TRBJ2-7, with D possibly matching TRBD1 (6 bases). Trimming took 9 bases from V and 2 from J, leaving 17 bases between them. Germline assignment: CDR1 LNHDA and CDR2 SQIVND (reference sequence). CDR3 size: 14 residues. The CDR3 protein is CARGGQGIPYEQYF. CDR3 nucleotides: TGTGCCAGGGGCGGGCAGGGGATCCCCTACGAGCAGTACTTC.

This clone was seen a few times. This rearrangement joins TRBV15 to TRBJ1-4; D remains unclear. Germline loops: CDR1 LNHNV, CDR2 YYDKDF (reference sequence). The ends were cut back, 0 bases at V and 2 bases at J, with 4 bases in the middle. The CDR3 contains 14 residues. CDR3 in DNA: TGTGCCACCAGCAGAGATATGACTAATGAAAAACTGTTTTTT. It specifies CATSRDMTNEKLFF. The full variable domain, in which reference TRBV15 and TRBJ1-4 provide the parts outside the CDR3, is DAMVIQNPRYQVTQFGKPVTLSCSQTLNHNVMYWYQQKSSQAPKLLFHYYDKDFNNEADTPDNFQSRRPNTSFCFLDIRSPGLGDTAMYLCATSRDMTNEKLFFGSGTQLSVL.

The chain recombines TRBV9 with TRBJ1-1; 7 bases match TRBD1. V gave up 3 bases and J gave up 0 bases; unmatched junction bases: 20. CDR1 and CDR2 (germline): SGDLS, YYNGEE. This CDR3 has 20 amino acids. The CDR3 spells CASSGLQQGTFPGLNTEAFF. CDR3 in DNA: TGTGCCAGCAGCGGACTCCAACAGGGGACATTTCCGGGCTTGAACACTGAAGCTTTCTTT.

The V and J genes are TRBV5-1 and TRBJ2-2; 7 nucleotides match TRBD1. The J segment lost 5 bases and the V segment lost 6 bases, leaving 4 bases of the junction unmatched. CDR1 and CDR2 (germline): SGHRS, YFSETQ. The CDR3 has 13 residues. This CDR3 reads CASTTGSTGELFF. For the CDR3, the DNA is TGCGCCAGCACGACAGGGAGTACCGGGGAGCTGTTTTTT.

The rearrangement links TRBV18 to TRBJ2-3; 7 bases match TRBD2. The CDR3 is 14 amino acids. J lost 2 bases, V lost 3 bases, and 2 bases had no gene match. CDR1 is KGHSH and CDR2 is LQKENI in the germline V gene. The CDR3: CASSPRGDTDTQYF. The CDR3 DNA reads TGTGCCAGCTCACCTCGGGGGGACACAGATACGCAGTATTTT. Full variable domain (rest looked up from reference TRBV18 and TRBJ2-3): NAGVMQNPRHLVRRRGQEARLRCSPMKGHSHVYWYRQLPEEGLKFMVYLQKENIIDESGMPKERFSAEFPKEGPSILRIQQVVRGDSAAYFCASSPRGDTDTQYFGPGTRLTVL.

The CDR3 spells CASSLHAGTLTGELFF. The CDR3 nucleotides are TGTGCCAGCAGCCTGCATGCCGGGACACTTACCGGGGAGCTGTTTTTT. This sequence joins TRBV14 and TRBJ2-2; D perhaps matches TRBD1 (6 bases). Germline V gene sequence: CDR1 SGHDN, CDR2 FVKESK. This CDR3 comprises 16 residues. V gave up 4 bases and J gave up 5 bases, with 17 bases separating them.

The V gene is TRBV27, the J gene TRBJ2-6, with 8 bases that match TRBD1. Germline V gene data show CDR1 as MNHEY and CDR2 as SMNVEV (reference sequence). The V and J ends lost 5 bases and 14 bases, in that order; junction bases with no gene match: 11. This CDR3 is built from 14 residues. Written as DNA, the CDR3 is TGTGCCAGCAGTATCGCCGGGACAGGAGTCTTCCTGACTTTC. This sequence encodes CASSIAGTGVFLTF.

The V and J genes are TRBV9 and TRBJ2-5; TRBD1 matches 9 bases. V lost 2 bases, J lost 5 bases, and 4 bases stayed unmatched. Germline V gene sequence: CDR1 SGDLS, CDR2 YYNGEE. This CDR3 region has 14 residues. The CDR3 here is CASSVGTGSETQYF. CDR3 nucleotide sequence: TGTGCCAGCAGCGTTGGGACAGGGTCTGAGACCCAGTACTTC.

The V call is TRBV13, the J call TRBJ1-2; 9 bases align to TRBD1. The CDR3 contains 15 residues. V gave up 5 bases and J gave up 5 bases; unmatched junction bases: 9. Germline assignment: CDR1 PRHDT and CDR2 FYEKMQ (reference sequence). CDR3 sequence (DNA): TGTGCCAGCAGCCGCCCCCTCGGGACAGGGTATGGCTACACCTTC. As protein: CASSRPLGTGYGYTF.

This clone was observed a handful of times. The J gene is TRBJ1-5, the V gene TRBV5-6; TRBD1 might be the D (6 bases). In germline, CDR1 is SGHDT, CDR2 YYEEEE. The V end lost 4 bases, the J end lost 0 bases, and 14 bases lay between the germline ends. The CDR3 is 16 residues long. The CDR3 spells CASSGPGAFSNQPQHF. The CDR3 DNA is TGTGCCAGCAGCGGCCCAGGGGCGTTTAGCAATCAGCCCCAGCATTTT.

J is TRBJ1-2 and V is TRBV7-9, with D perhaps matching TRBD1 (6 bases). CDR3 length: 14 residues. V lost 0 bases and J lost 4, with 9 bases in between. The germline V gene encodes CDR1 SEHNR and CDR2 FQNEAQ (reference sequence). The CDR3 DNA sequence: TGTGCCAGCAGCTTAGCGACAGGAACCTATGGCTACACCTTC. This codes for CASSLATGTYGYTF.